This entry describes one TCR beta chain. These data come from a study of blood T cell repertoires in COVID-19. Using immunoSEQ multiplex PCR, the repertoire was profiled, and TCRdb retains in-frame clones only, with some absent. This table holds over 250,000 clones, about 88% found once. Germline assignment: CDR1 KGHDR and CDR2 SFDVKD. This CDR3 contains 17 residues. V dropped 1 base and J dropped 2 bases, with 14 bases sitting between them. This receptor was identified in a man aged 60-69 years who had recovered from COVID-19. This chain connects TRBV24-1 to TRBJ1-5; the D is unclear. The specimen was PBMCs or T cells enriched from blood (not recorded which). CDR3 region: CATSDFERQEGNQPQHF. As DNA, the CDR3 is TGTGCCACCAGTGATTTTGAACGGCAGGAGGGCAATCAGCCCCAGCATTTT.